The 22 T cell receptor beta chains listed next were all sequenced from one sample in a study of blood T cell repertoires in COVID-19. Sequenced by immunoSEQ multiplex PCR; TCRdb stores in-frame clones only, minus some. Altogether approximately 300,000 clones are present, around nine tenths being singletons, with the ten largest covering approximately 4.1%. The specimen was PBMCs or T cells enriched from blood (not recorded which). These TCRs come from a woman aged 30 to 39 who had been exposed to COVID-19.

The chain joins TRBV5-4 to TRBJ1-1; 8 bases are a match to TRBD1. The CDR3 is made up of 15 amino acids. V dropped 1 base and J dropped 1; count of bases not matched to a gene: 3. The germline CDR1 and CDR2 sequences are SGHNT and YYREEE (reference sequence). The DNA for the CDR3 is TGTGCCAGCAGCTTGTTCGGGACAGGGAACACTGAAGCTTTCTTT. As protein: CASSLFGTGNTEAFF.

The chain carries TRBV5-1 and TRBJ1-1, with 9 bases aligning to TRBD1. This CDR3 has 15 residues. V trimming: 4 bases; J trimming: 2 bases; junction bases outside the gene matches: 6. Germline V gene lookup returns CDR1 SGHRS and CDR2 YFSETQ. CDR3 nucleotides: TGCGCCAGCAGCCGCACACAGGGGGCTAACACTGAAGCTTTCTTT. Encoded protein: CASSRTQGANTEAFF.

The chain combines TRBV7-6 with TRBJ2-7; 9 nucleotides agree with TRBD1. The length of the CDR3 is 13 residues. From germline, CDR1 is SGHVS and CDR2 FNYEAQ. Trimming took 5 bases from V and 5 from J; bases not matched to a gene: 4. For the CDR3, the DNA is TGTGCCAGCAGCCTCTGGACAGGGGACGAGCAGTACTTC. It encodes CASSLWTGDEQYF.

This clone was observed once. V gene TRBV7-9 combines with J gene TRBJ2-1; TRBD2 matches at 13 bases. V lost 2 bases and J lost 10; bases outside the gene matches: 5. In germline, CDR1 is SEHNR, CDR2 FQNEAQ (reference sequence). The CDR3 is 15 amino acids. This CDR3 is CASSLLGTSGEEQFF. DNA for the CDR3: TGTGCCAGCAGCTTATTAGGGACTAGCGGGGAAGAGCAGTTCTTC.

V gene TRBV5-6 combines with J gene TRBJ1-2; possible D gene TRBD1, 6 bases. Deletions cut 0 bases from V and 4 bases from J, with 10 bases between. The CDR3 has 14 residues. CDR1 and CDR2 (germline): SGHDT, YYEEEE. The CDR3, as DNA: TGTGCCAGCAGCTTGGACAGGGTGACCTATGGCTACACCTTC. Its protein is CASSLDRVTYGYTF.

The rearrangement uses TRBV5-1 and TRBJ2-7; possibly TRBD1 for D (5 bases). The germline V gene encodes CDR1 SGHRS and CDR2 YFSETQ. The V and J ends lost 0 bases and 2 bases respectively, with 9 bases between them. CDR3 length equals 14 residues. In DNA, the CDR3 is TGCGCCAGCAGCTTGGTTAGGGGTACCTACGAGCAGTACTTC. Translation gives CASSLVRGTYEQYF.

This chain uses TRBV11-2 with TRBJ1-6; a weak D match, TRBD1 (6 bases). The CDR3 is made up of 15 amino acids. Trimming stripped 6 bases from V and 7 bases from J, with 16 bases between. Germline V gene sequence: CDR1 SGHAT, CDR2 FQNNGV. The CDR3 protein is CASRDWGTRNSPLHF. In DNA, the CDR3 is TGTGCCAGCAGGGATTGGGGGACACGGAATTCACCCCTCCACTTT.

The chain is built from TRBV3-1 (or the pseudogene TRBV3-2) and TRBJ2-1, with 7 bases that match TRBD1. CDR3 length equals 13 residues. Trimming took 4 bases from V and 9 from J; bases not matched to a gene: 6. Germline assignment: CDR1 LGHDT and CDR2 YNNKEL (reference sequence). CDR3 region: CASSLYRGGEQFF. The CDR3 DNA reads as TGTGCCAGCAGCCTTTACAGGGGCGGTGAGCAGTTCTTC.

Points on this clone: One end of the junction fails to match germline, which may point to a read error. The chain is built from TRBV10-3 and TRBJ1-6; no clear D. Looked up from germline, CDR1 is ENHRY and CDR2 is SYGVKD. This CDR3 comprises 13 residues. CDR3 coding DNA: TGTGCCGTCAGTGGAGACACCCGTTCACCCCTCCACTTT. Protein: CAVSGDTRSPLHF.

The chain is built from TRBV13 and TRBJ2-1, with 7 bases identical to TRBD2. V lost 0 bases to trimming and J lost 4 bases; unmatched junction nucleotides: 3. Germline V gene lookup returns CDR1 PRHDT and CDR2 FYEKMQ (reference sequence). This CDR3 is built from 15 residues. For the CDR3, the DNA is TGTGCCAGCAGCTTAGGCGGGGGGACGTACAATGAGCAGTTCTTC. Its protein is CASSLGGGTYNEQFF.

The V gene is TRBV6-1, the J gene TRBJ2-7, with a weak D call TRBD1 (6 bases). V shed 3 bases and J shed 6 bases, with 18 bases lying between them. The germline V gene encodes CDR1 MNHNS and CDR2 SASEGT. The CDR3 loop spans 15 amino acids. The CDR3 is CASSDENGGAFEQYF. The CDR3 DNA reads as TGTGCCAGCAGTGACGAGAATGGGGGCGCATTCGAGCAGTACTTC.

The chain has TRBV15 and TRBJ1-5; D uncertain. V was clipped by 2 bases and J by 4 bases, with 15 bases between them. Per germline, CDR1 LNHNV and CDR2 YYDKDF (reference sequence). This CDR3 contains 16 residues. CDR3 nucleotides: TGTGCCACCAGCAGACGCCCGACGGGAATTAATCAGCCCCAGCATTTT. Translation gives CATSRRPTGINQPQHF.

This chain links TRBV10-3 with TRBJ2-5, with a possible D match to TRBD1 (6 bases). V was cut by 6 bases and J by 3 bases, with 11 bases left in between. Germline-derived CDR1 and CDR2 are ENHRY and SYGVKD. This CDR3 region has 13 residues. The CDR3 here is CAIRSEGEETQYF. The CDR3 DNA follows: TGTGCCATCAGATCCGAGGGGGAAGAGACCCAGTACTTC.

The V call is TRBV6-6, the J call TRBJ2-7, with 7 positions matching TRBD2. CDR1 is MNHNY, CDR2 SVGAGI, per germline (reference sequence). Losses at the gene ends were 8 bases for V and 3 bases for J; bases not matched to a gene: 10. The CDR3 sequence is 14 residues long. In nucleotides, the CDR3 is TGTGCCAGCTTAGAGGGAAGCGGGAACTACGAGCAGTACTTC. Its protein product is CASLEGSGNYEQYF.

This chain links TRBV6-5 with TRBJ1-4; the D gene is possibly TRBD1 (5 bases). The CDR3 has 16 residues. Per the germline V gene, CDR1 is MNHEY and CDR2 is SVGAGI. Trimming took 2 bases from V and 7 from J, leaving 17 bases between them. The CDR3 nucleotides read TGTGCCAGCAGTTACATAGGGAACGGCAGGGTTGAAAAACTGTTTTTT. It translates to CASSYIGNGRVEKLFF.

This chain uses TRBV18 with TRBJ2-7; D possibly corresponds to TRBD1 (6 bases). The CDR3 is 15 amino acids. Germline CDR1 is KGHSH and CDR2 is LQKENI. Trimming stripped 3 bases from V and 4 bases from J, with 16 bases between. CDR3 in amino acids: CASSPSIGGQYEQYF. The DNA for the CDR3 is TGTGCCAGCTCACCCTCTATAGGGGGTCAATACGAGCAGTACTTC.

The V and J genes are TRBV18 and TRBJ1-4, with a tentative D call TRBD1 (5 bases). Germline loops: CDR1 KGHSH, CDR2 LQKENI. V was trimmed by 2 bases and J by 7 bases, leaving 14 bases between them. This CDR3 is 15 amino acids long. CDR3 DNA: TGTGCCAGCTCACCAGCAGGGAGGGAGAGTGAAAAACTGTTTTTT. It yields the protein CASSPAGRESEKLFF.

The chain links TRBV7-3 to TRBJ1-2, with D perhaps matching TRBD1 (6 bases). V was trimmed by 5 bases and J by 4 bases, leaving 11 bases between them. The CDR3 runs 13 residues. Germline V lookup: CDR1 SGHTA, CDR2 FQGTGA. The CDR3 reads CASSPQGAYGYTF. CDR3 in DNA: TGTGCCAGCAGCCCACAGGGAGCCTATGGCTACACCTTC.

The chain is built from TRBV7-9 and TRBJ2-6; 8 nucleotides match TRBD1. V dropped 3 bases and J dropped 1; count of bases not matched to a gene: 8. Germline lookup yields CDR1 SEHNR and CDR2 FQNEAQ (reference sequence). The CDR3 runs 18 residues. CDR3 sequence: CASSFRGQGASGANVLTF. The CDR3 DNA follows: TGTGCCAGCAGCTTTCGCGGACAGGGTGCGTCTGGGGCCAACGTCCTGACTTTC.

The chain has TRBV10-3 and TRBJ2-7; a possible D gene is TRBD2 (5 bases). Trimming stripped 8 bases from V and 2 bases from J, with 13 bases between. Per germline, CDR1 ENHRY and CDR2 SYGVKD. The length of the CDR3 is 13 residues. CDR3 region: CAISRLAPYEQYF. DNA of the CDR3: TGTGCCATCTCTAGGCTAGCTCCCTACGAGCAGTACTTC.

The chain is built from TRBV5-5 and TRBJ1-5, with 8 bases identical to TRBD1. This CDR3 is 16 amino acids long. J was trimmed by 2 bases and V by 0 bases; bases with no gene match: 4. From germline, CDR1 is SGHKS and CDR2 YYEKEE (reference sequence). The CDR3 spells CASSLGTGWGNQPQHF. The CDR3 nucleotides are TGTGCCAGCAGCTTGGGGACAGGGTGGGGCAATCAGCCCCAGCATTTT.

The J gene is TRBJ1-2, the V gene TRBV2; D not certain. Germline V CDR1 and CDR2: SNHLY, FYNNEI. The CDR3 runs 13 residues. V dropped 6 bases and J dropped 7 bases, with 15 bases sitting between them. Here the CDR3 DNA reads TGTGCCAGCAGACCGCCGGAGGGAGGTGGCTACACCTTC. Its translation: CASRPPEGGGYTF.